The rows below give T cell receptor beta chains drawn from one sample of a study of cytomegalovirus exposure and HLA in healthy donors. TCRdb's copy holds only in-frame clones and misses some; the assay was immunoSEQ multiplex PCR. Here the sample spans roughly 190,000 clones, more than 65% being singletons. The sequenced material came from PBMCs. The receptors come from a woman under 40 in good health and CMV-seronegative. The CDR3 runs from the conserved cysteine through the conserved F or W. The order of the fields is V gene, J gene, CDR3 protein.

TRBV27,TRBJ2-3,CASSLGLAADTQYF
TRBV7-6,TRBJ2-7,CASSLTRDYEQYF
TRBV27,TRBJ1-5,CASSLGQGNQPQHF
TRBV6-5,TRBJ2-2,CAIRDSTVTGELFF
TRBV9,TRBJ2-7,CASSVAPGQGTYEQYF
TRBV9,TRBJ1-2,CASSPQVKYGYTF
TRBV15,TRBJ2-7,CATSRGVARTLRYEQYF
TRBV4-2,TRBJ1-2,CASSQATGSNYGYTF
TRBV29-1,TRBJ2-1,CSVDPGTGAAKGQFF
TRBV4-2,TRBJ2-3,CASSHSGTSGGVSTDTQYF
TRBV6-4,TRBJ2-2,CASSDSEGGAAGELFF
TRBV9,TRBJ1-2,CASSATVSYGYTF
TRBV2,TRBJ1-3,CASLGQSDWNTIYF
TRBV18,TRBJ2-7,CASSPPGQDHYEQYF
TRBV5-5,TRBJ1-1,CASSTDRGLLNTEAFF
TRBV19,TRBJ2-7,CASSPGQHYEQYF
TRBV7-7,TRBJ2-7,CASSTPGTDYEQYF
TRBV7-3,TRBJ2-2,CASSSYTGELFF
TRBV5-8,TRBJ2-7,CASSWTSGSFGEQYF
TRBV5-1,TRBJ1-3,CASSLNRGRNTIYF
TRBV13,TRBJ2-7,CASSPGAGGYEQYF
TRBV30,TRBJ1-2,CAWSIIAGSRNYGYTF
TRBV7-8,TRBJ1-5,CASSLIRGTNQPQHF
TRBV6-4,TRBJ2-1,CASSDGAGDSVSEQFF
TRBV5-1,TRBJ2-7,CASSLASGQVATQQYF
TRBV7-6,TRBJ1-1,CASSPRDSRGGNTEAFF
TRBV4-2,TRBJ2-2,CASRPRVADNTGELFF
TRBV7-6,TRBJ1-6,CASSLELYSPLHF
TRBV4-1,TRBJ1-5,CASSQDENQPQHF
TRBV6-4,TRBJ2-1,CASSDYRGREQFF
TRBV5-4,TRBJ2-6,CASYDRGHTGANVLTF
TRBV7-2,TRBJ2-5,CASSSMGQGKTQYF
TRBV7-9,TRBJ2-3,CASSLSGGSTDTQYF
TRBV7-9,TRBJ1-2,CASSLGGQGGGYTF
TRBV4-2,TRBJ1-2,CASSQEQGESYGYTF
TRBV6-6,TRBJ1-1,CASSKTLTQLNTEAFF
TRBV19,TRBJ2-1,CASKGHLGYNEQFF
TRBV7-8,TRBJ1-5,CASSLEGASNQPQHF
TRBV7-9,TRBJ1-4,CSSSLRGSSNEKLFF
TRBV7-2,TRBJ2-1,CASSLADYYNEQFF
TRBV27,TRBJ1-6,CASRGQGDSPLHF
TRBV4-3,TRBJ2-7,CASSQDRSGRAYEQYF
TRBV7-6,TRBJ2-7,CASSQSGSPYEQYF
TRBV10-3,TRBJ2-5,CAIDLLADTQETQYF
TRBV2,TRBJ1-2,CASRQGARGYTF
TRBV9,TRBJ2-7,CASSTAVGGYEQYF
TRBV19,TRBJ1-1,CASSMEVRDRRAFF
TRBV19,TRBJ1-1,CASSPGSLGQGIPTEAFF
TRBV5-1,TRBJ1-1,CASSVEGDDTEAFF
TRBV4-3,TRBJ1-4,CASSQGVGVNEKLFF
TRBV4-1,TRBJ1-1,CASSDQPRGSTEAFF
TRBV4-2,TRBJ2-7,CASSQEGAGPYEQYF
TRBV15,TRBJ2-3,CATSTLPGLQTDTQYF
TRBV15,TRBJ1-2,CATSRDLAGCGYTF
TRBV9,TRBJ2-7,CASSVAPTGNYEQYF